The entry below gives a single T cell receptor beta chain sequence along with its context. CDR1 SGHAT and CDR2 FQNNGV come from the germline V gene. Trimming took 3 bases from V and 8 from J; bases not matched to a gene: 12. CDR3 length: 16 amino acids. Profiling relied on immunoSEQ multiplex PCR, and the TCRdb table lists in-frame clones only, not all of them. The data hold under 55,000 clones, with roughly three quarters observed a single time. This sample is drawn from a study of radiotherapy plus CTLA-4 blockade in lung cancer. V is TRBV11-2 and J is TRBJ1-4; 7 nucleotides match TRBD1. This TCR was recovered from a human donor with non-small cell lung cancer who had a partial response to radiotherapy plus ipilimumab. This specimen consisted of peripheral blood, obtained from a patient treated with radiotherapy plus ipilimumab. As DNA, the CDR3 is TGTGCCAGCAGCTTTTCCGGACCGGGACAGAGAGAAAAACTGTTTTTT. Its protein is CASSFSGPGQREKLFF.